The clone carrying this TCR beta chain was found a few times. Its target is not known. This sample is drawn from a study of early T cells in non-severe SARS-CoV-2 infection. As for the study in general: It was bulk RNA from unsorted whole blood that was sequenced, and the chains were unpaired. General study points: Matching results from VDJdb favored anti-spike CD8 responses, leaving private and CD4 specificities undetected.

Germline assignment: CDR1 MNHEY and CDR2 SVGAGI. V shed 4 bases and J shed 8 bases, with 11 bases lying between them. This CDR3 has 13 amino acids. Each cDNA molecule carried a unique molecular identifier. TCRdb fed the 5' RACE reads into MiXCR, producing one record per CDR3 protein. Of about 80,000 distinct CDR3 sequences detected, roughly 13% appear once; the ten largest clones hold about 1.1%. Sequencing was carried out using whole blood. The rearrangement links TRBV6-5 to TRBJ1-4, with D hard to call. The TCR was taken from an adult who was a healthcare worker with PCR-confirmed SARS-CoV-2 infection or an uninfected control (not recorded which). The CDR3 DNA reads TGTGCCAGCAGTTGGGCCCTGTCCGAAAAACTGTTTTTT. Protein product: CASSWALSEKLFF.